This record looks at one TCR beta chain sequence and its context. Healthy HIV-negative adults without recent acute infections or vaccinations served as donors. This sample is part of a study of shared clonotypes between healthy human individuals. TCRdb's table, derived via immunoSEQ multiplex PCR, lists solely in-frame clones and lacks some. This sample yields over a million clones, of which around 95% are seen a single time; 1.2% belongs to the top ten. With V trimmed by 5 bases and J by 3 bases, 8 bases remained unmatched. CDR3 length equals 15 residues. Germline loops: CDR1 SGHRS, CDR2 YFSETQ. Sequencing was done on a sample of naive CD4+ T cells sorted from blood. Regarding subset: CD45RA+ positively selected. The chain combines TRBV5-1 with TRBJ2-1; the match to TRBD1 covers 7 bases. This receptor was obtained from a man in his thirties or forties in good health. CDR3 DNA sequence: TGCGCCAGCAGGACCGAGGCAGGGGGCTACAATGAGCAGTTCTTC. Amino acids: CASRTEAGGYNEQFF.